The 9 T cell receptor beta chains reported below all come from one sample, sequenced in a study of blood T cells in healthy people across ages. Then a second PCR, running roughly 7 to 11 cycles, was carried out with a sample-barcoded 5' primer and a J-beta primer mix. TCRdb called the 5' RACE reads again in MiXCR, with one record for every CDR3 protein. Of some 560,000 distinct CDR3 sequences in the sample, over 25% were seen once. The same data also contributed to another study, on T cells of mothers and their children.

The sequenced sample was blood. The receptor set was obtained from a boy aged 2 to 10 in good health.

V and J are TRBV20-1 and TRBJ1-1; D uncertain. V lost 0 bases and J lost 6, with 11 bases in between. Germline CDR1 is DFQATT and CDR2 is SNEGSKA (reference sequence). The CDR3 runs to 13 residues. In nucleotides, the CDR3 is TGCAGTGCTAGAGAGGGTTGGGGATCTGAAGCTTTCTTT. It specifies CSAREGWGSEAFF.

This chain connects TRBV14 to TRBJ2-7, with 7 bases identical to TRBD2. The assigned J gene may be wrong: the sequence end matches TRBJ2-1 better. The CDR3 extends over 14 amino acids. Germline values: CDR1 SGHDN, CDR2 FVKESK. The CDR3 DNA reads TGTGCCAGCAGCCAAGAAACGGGGGAGGGTAAGCAGTTCTTC. Protein sequence: CASSQETGEGKQFF.

The table lists this clonotype with a few counts. The V gene is TRBV5-5, the J gene TRBJ1-5; 8 nucleotides align to TRBD1. V was pared by 1 base and J by 1 base, with 7 bases of the junction left unmatched. Germline V gene data show CDR1 as SGHKS and CDR2 as YYEKEE (reference sequence). The CDR3 is made up of 17 amino acids. The CDR3 nucleotides read TGTGCCAGCAGCTTGCGTATAACAGGGGGGAGCAATCAGCCCCAGCATTTT. Translating it yields CASSLRITGGSNQPQHF.

CDR3 region: CASSFGQGKNIQYF. DNA for the CDR3: TGTGCCAGCAGTTTTGGGCAGGGAAAAAACATTCAGTACTTC. The chain recombines TRBV12-3 or TRBV12-4 with TRBJ2-4, with D possibly TRBD1 on 5 matching bases. There are 14 residues in the CDR3. Trimming pared 3 bases from V and 4 bases from J, leaving 10 bases between.

V is TRBV12-3 or TRBV12-4 and J is TRBJ1-4, with no clear D. This CDR3 is built from 12 residues. Between the trimmed V and J ends, which lost 3 bases and 12 bases, there was a span of 11 bases. In DNA form, the CDR3 reads TGTGCCAGCAGTTTGTCGACCGTAGAACTGTTTTTT. Protein: CASSLSTVELFF.

V usage is TRBV6-2 or TRBV6-3 and J usage is TRBJ1-2; D not certain. Germline CDR1 MNHEY, CDR2 SVGEGT. The CDR3 is made up of 13 amino acids. Trimming took 2 bases from V and 4 from J, leaving 8 bases between them. CDR3 protein: CASSYGGIYGYTF. The CDR3 DNA reads as TGTGCCAGCAGTTACGGTGGAATCTATGGCTACACCTTC.

The rearrangement links TRBV6-6 to TRBJ1-6; the match to TRBD1 covers 10 bases. Germline loops: CDR1 MNHNY, CDR2 SVGAGI (reference sequence). The CDR3 length is 16 residues. V lost 2 bases and J lost 4; bases outside the gene matches: 2. As DNA, the CDR3 is TGTGCCAGCAGTTACGACAGGGGGCCGTATAATTCACCCCTCCACTTT. Translation gives CASSYDRGPYNSPLHF.

This clonotype showed up just a few times. This chain connects TRBV28 to TRBJ2-7; D call uncertain. Germline V gene sequence: CDR1 MDHEN, CDR2 SYDVKM. Trimming shortened V by 7 bases and J by 3 bases, and 10 bases separated the two germline ends. The CDR3 contains 12 residues. CDR3 DNA sequence: TGTGCCAGCAATTCCGTCTTCTACGAGCAGTACTTC. Translating it yields CASNSVFYEQYF.

The chain couples TRBV5-1 to TRBJ1-1; 7 positions match TRBD1. V trimming: 1 base; J trimming: 1 base; junction bases outside the gene matches: 13. The CDR3 contains 18 residues. Germline CDR1 and CDR2: SGHRS and YFSETQ. The CDR3 coding sequence is TGCGCCAGCAGCTTGATTGCTCTGTTGGGACAGCAGAACACTGAAGCTTTCTTT. It yields the protein CASSLIALLGQQNTEAFF.